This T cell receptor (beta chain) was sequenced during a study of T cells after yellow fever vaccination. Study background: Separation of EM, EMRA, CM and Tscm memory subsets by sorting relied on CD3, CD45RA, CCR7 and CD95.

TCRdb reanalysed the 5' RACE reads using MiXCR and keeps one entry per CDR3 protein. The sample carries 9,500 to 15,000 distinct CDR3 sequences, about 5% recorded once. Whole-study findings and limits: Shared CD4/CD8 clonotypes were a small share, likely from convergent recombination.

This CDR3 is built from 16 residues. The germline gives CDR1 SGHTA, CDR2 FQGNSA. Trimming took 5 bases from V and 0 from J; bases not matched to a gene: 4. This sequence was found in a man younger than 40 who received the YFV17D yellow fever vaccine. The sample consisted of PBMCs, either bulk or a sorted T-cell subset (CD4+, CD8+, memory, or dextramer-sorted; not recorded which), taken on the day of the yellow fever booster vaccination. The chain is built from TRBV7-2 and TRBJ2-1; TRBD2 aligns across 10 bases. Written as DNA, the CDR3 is TGTGCCAGCAGCGCTAGCGGGGGCAGCTCCTACAATGAGCAGTTCTTC. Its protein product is CASSASGGSSYNEQFF.